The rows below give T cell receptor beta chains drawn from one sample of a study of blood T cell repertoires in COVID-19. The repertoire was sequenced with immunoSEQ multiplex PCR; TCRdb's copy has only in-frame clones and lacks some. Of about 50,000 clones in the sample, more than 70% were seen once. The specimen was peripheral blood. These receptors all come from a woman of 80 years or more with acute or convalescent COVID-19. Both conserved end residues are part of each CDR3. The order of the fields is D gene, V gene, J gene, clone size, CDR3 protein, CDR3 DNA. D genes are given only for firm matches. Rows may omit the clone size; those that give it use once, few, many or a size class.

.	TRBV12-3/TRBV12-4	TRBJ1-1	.	CASRDLGNTEAFF	TGTGCCAGCAGAGACTTGGGGAACACTGAAGCTTTCTTT
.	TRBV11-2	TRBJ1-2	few	CASSLGTVYGYTF	TGTGCCAGCAGCTTAGGGACAGTTTATGGCTACACCTTC
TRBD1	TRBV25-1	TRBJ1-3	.	CASSESGTGSGNTIYF	TGTGCCAGCAGTGAATCGGGGACAGGGTCTGGAAACACCATATATTTT
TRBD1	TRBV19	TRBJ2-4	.	CASSATGVGNYIQYF	TGTGCCAGTAGTGCAACAGGGGTTGGTAACTACATTCAGTACTTC
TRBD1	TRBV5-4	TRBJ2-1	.	CASSSLDRGLHNEQFF	TGTGCCAGCAGCTCATTAGACAGGGGGCTTCACAATGAGCAGTTCTTC
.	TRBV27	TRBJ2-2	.	CASTSGTPNTGELFF	TGTGCCAGCACCTCTGGGACTCCGAACACCGGGGAGCTGTTTTTT
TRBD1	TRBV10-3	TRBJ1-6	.	CAISGGDRVNSPLHF	TGTGCCATCAGTGGGGGAGACAGGGTGAATTCACCCCTCCACTTT
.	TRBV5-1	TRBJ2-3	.	CASSVGTLAGITDTQYF	TGCGCCAGCAGCGTAGGAACCCTCGCGGGAATCACAGATACGCAGTATTTT
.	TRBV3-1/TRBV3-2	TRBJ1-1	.	CASSQGRSSEAFF	TGTGCCAGCAGCCAAGGGAGGTCTTCTGAAGCTTTCTTT
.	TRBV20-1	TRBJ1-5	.	CSASPPRRNGGNQPQHF	TGCAGTGCTAGTCCTCCTCGACGGAACGGGGGCAATCAGCCCCAGCATTTT
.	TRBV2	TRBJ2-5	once	CASSSDLQETQYF	TGTGCCAGCAGCTCGGACTTACAAGAGACCCAGTACTTC
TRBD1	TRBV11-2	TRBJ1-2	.	CASSRTGMGGYTF	TGTGCCAGCAGCCGGACAGGGATGGGTGGCTACACCTTC
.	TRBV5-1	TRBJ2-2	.	CASSLLIAGELFF	TGCGCCAGCAGCTTACTCATCGCCGGGGAGCTGTTTTTT
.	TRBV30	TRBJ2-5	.	CAWSRGGTVETQYF	TGTGCCTGGAGCCGGGGGGGGACAGTAGAGACCCAGTACTTC
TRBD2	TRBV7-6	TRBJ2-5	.	CASSLALAGGQETQYF	TGTGCCAGCAGCTTGGCCTTAGCGGGGGGTCAGGAGACCCAGTACTTC
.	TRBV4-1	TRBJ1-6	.	CASSQSGAATTNSPLHF	TGCGCCAGCAGCCAGAGTGGGGCCGCTACAACGAATTCACCCCTCCACTTT
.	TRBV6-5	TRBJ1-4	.	CASRGGGDNEKLFF	TGTGCCAGCAGAGGCGGGGGCGACAATGAAAAACTGTTTTTT
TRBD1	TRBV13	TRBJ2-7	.	CASSSGPQGAEQGEQYF	TGTGCCAGCAGCTCTGGGCCACAGGGGGCTGAGCAAGGCGAGCAGTACTTC
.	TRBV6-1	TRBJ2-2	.	CASSDTPPGTLNTGELFF	TGTGCCAGCAGTGATACCCCCCCGGGGACACTTAACACCGGGGAGCTGTTTTTT
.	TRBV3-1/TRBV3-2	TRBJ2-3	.	CATRGRFPTFRTDTQYF	TGTGCCACTCGAGGGCGGTTCCCTACATTCCGCACAGATACGCAGTATTTT
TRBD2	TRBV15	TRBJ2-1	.	CATSSERGGHYNEQFF	TGTGCCACCAGCTCGGAGCGGGGGGGCCACTACAATGAGCAGTTCTTC
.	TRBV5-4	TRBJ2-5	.	CASSLTDMETQYF	TGTGCCAGCAGCTTGACGGACATGGAGACCCAGTACTTC
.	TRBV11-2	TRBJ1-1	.	CASSELRQSEAFF	TGTGCCAGCAGCGAACTCAGACAGTCCGAAGCTTTCTTT
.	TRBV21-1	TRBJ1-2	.	CASSKIYTFLQSNGYTF	TGTGCCAGCAGCAAAATTTACACGTTCCTACAGAGCAATGGCTACACCTTC
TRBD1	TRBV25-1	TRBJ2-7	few	CASSESGTGSYEQYF	TGTGCCAGCAGTGAATCAGGGACAGGGTCCTACGAGCAGTACTTC
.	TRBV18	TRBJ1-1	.	CASSPAPGVEAFF	TGTGCCAGCTCACCTGCACCAGGGGTTGAAGCTTTCTTT
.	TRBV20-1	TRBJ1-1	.	CSASVGAEAFF	TGCAGTGCTAGCGTAGGGGCTGAAGCTTTCTTT
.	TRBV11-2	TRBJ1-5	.	CASSSSDHQPQHF	TGTGCCAGCAGCTCCTCAGATCATCAGCCCCAGCATTTT
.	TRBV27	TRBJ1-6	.	CATPLQADSPLHF	TGTGCCACCCCCTTACAGGCCGATTCACCCCTCCACTTT
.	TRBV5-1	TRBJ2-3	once	CASRLIPGVNGDTQYF	TGCGCCAGCAGGCTTATCCCCGGGGTCAACGGGGATACGCAGTATTTT
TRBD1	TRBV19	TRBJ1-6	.	CASNTLTQDRVNSPLHF	TGTGCCAGTAACACCCTAACCCAGGACAGGGTAAATTCACCCCTCCACTTT